The present T cell receptor (beta chain) was sequenced within a study of T cells in Graves' hyperthyroidism and ophthalmopathy. Study details: Peripheral blood collection took place at initial diagnosis, before any treatment.

The V and J ends lost 5 bases and 3 bases, in that order; junction bases with no gene match: 3. The length of the CDR3 is 15 residues. Germline V gene data show CDR1 as MDHEN and CDR2 as SYDVKM. Researchers amplified the TCR beta CDR3 regions from RNA transcripts. TCR CDR3 regions were first amplified by RT-PCR with HTBI primers. TCRdb redid the calling of the multiplex PCR reads with MiXCR, one entry per CDR3 protein. The sample contains 250,000 to 300,000 distinct CDR3 sequences, about 16% of which appear only once. The J gene is TRBJ2-2, the V gene TRBV28, with TRBD2 matching over 10 bases. This sequence originates from a woman between 50 and 59 years old with Graves' hyperthyroidism that later progressed to Graves' ophthalmopathy. Input material: blood. CDR3 coding DNA: TGTGCCAGCAGTACCGGGACTAGCGACACCGGGGAGCTGTTTTTT. Its protein product is CASSTGTSDTGELFF.